Listed below are T cell receptor beta chains from one sample, sequenced in a study of T cells after yellow fever vaccination. MiXCR, run by TCRdb on the 5' RACE reads, gives a single entry per CDR3 protein. The table records approximately 550,000 distinct CDR3 sequences, 15% to 20% of them present only once. Sequences were derived from PBMCs, sampled 15 days after the yellow fever booster vaccination. The receptors derive from a man aged 30-40 years who received the YFV17D yellow fever vaccine. The conserved cysteine and the conserved F or W are not part of the CDR3 here. Fields, in order: clone size, J gene, V gene, CDR3 protein. Expanded clones are given a class, and other clones once, few, many or no size at all.

few	TRBJ2-2	TRBV29-1	SSGDARDGELF
many	TRBJ2-2	TRBV19	ASSMGSGRAAGELF
few	TRBJ2-2	TRBV5-1	ASSAHRLAAGELF
.	TRBJ2-3	TRBV27	ASTLAVGTQY
.	TRBJ2-2	TRBV6-1	ASYREGSNTGELF
few	TRBJ2-2	TRBV7-3	ASSFGGTGTGELF
few	TRBJ2-7	TRBV7-9	ASSSYWSSGPSYEQY
few	TRBJ2-4	TRBV9	ASSPGQGWNIQY
.	TRBJ2-3	TRBV5-1	ASSTELASADTQY
.	TRBJ1-1	TRBV12-3/TRBV12-4	ASSPDRVTEAF
.	TRBJ2-7	TRBV5-6	ASSGRGFLNRHEQY
.	TRBJ1-1	TRBV14	ASSQDALNTEAF
few	TRBJ1-1	TRBV6-1	ASGLSPGNTEAF
.	TRBJ2-2	TRBV20-1	SARNLAGINTGELF
few	TRBJ2-5	TRBV12-3/TRBV12-4	ASSFGGSHAGETQY
few	TRBJ2-7	TRBV11-2	ASSPRTSGSQPHYEQY
.	TRBJ2-7	TRBV12-3/TRBV12-4	ASSSGGGLAGGEQY
.	TRBJ2-5	TRBV5-4	ASSGTGGSQETQY
.	TRBJ2-7	TRBV7-2	ASSLEGEYYEQY
few	TRBJ1-1	TRBV5-6	ASSFSGAGTTEAF
many	TRBJ2-1	TRBV5-6	ASSLGSGIYNEQF
few	TRBJ2-5	TRBV24-1	ATSDAKQGPKTQY
few	TRBJ2-2	TRBV7-8	ASAGPQGQDGELF
few	TRBJ2-7	TRBV5-1	ASSVTGNEQY
few	TRBJ2-2	TRBV2	ASSAETTTGELF
few	TRBJ2-7	TRBV3-1	ASSQALGTSGGYEQY
few	TRBJ2-1	TRBV6-2/TRBV6-3	ASSYSVGRPDYNEQF
.	TRBJ1-2	TRBV29-1	SVEDGGTHGYT
few	TRBJ2-2	TRBV9	ASSVATKGGTGELF
.	TRBJ2-7	TRBV11-2	ASSFFTGGFSEQY
.	TRBJ2-1	TRBV2	ASPRGGTYNEQF
.	TRBJ2-6	TRBV12-5	ASGPDSPRWGANVLT
.	TRBJ2-2	TRBV29-1	SDTRVNTGELF
once	TRBJ2-3	TRBV7-9	ASSRPVDKAFTDTQY
.	TRBJ2-7	TRBV4-3	ASSLRRLAGAEQY
.	TRBJ2-7	TRBV21-1	ARTNRAPIRGQY
.	TRBJ2-3	TRBV4-2	AMSPGLVCGTQY
.	TRBJ2-3	TRBV5-1	ASSLGLAITDTQY
few	TRBJ1-3	TRBV12-3/TRBV12-4	ASSLWVGNTIY
.	TRBJ1-2	TRBV20-1	SARRDSFTYGCT
few	TRBJ2-3	TRBV20-1	SARVATTSTDTQY
.	TRBJ2-3	TRBV28	ASSFGAGVSTDTQY
.	TRBJ2-7	TRBV7-2	ASSLTTFYEQY
few	TRBJ2-2	TRBV11-3	ASSSGGPLGTGELF
.	TRBJ2-2	TRBV5-1	ASSLSTTGTNTGELF
.	TRBJ2-2	TRBV5-1	ASSFGLAGETGELF
.	TRBJ2-7	TRBV7-2	ASSFLSSYEQY